The clone carrying this TCR beta chain was observed a handful of times. Its matching antigen is unknown. One end of the junction does not line up with germline, which may come from a read error. From around 440 ng of RNA, a library with molecular barcoded alpha/delta and beta/gamma adaptors was made. From the reads, TCRdb called clonotypes with MiXCR, one entry per CDR3 protein. This sample has 65,000 or so distinct CDR3 sequences, with about 19% found just once. The entry originates in a study of read filtering for tumor transcriptome and immune sequencing. Study-level background: R-ISS stage counts were under ten for I, approximately 15 for II, 6 or 7 for III. After DNase treatment, RNA was made into whole-transcriptome libraries.

Whole-study findings and limits: Approximately 77% of IR-seq clonotypes had a single read, yet these held roughly 3.7% of reads. Even smaller IR-seq throughput identified most shared clonotypes.

The CDR3 consists of 16 residues. Germline V gives CDR1 SEHNR, CDR2 FQNEAQ (reference sequence). The clonotype was recovered from a donor at least 40 years old with multiple myeloma. The chain is built from TRBV7-9 and TRBJ1-2, with 7 nucleotides matching TRBD1. The sequencing sample was made of a population of CD138-negative cells sorted from bone marrow. The CDR3 reads CASSFSTGRGNCGYTF. CDR3 nucleotides: TGTGCCAGCAGCTTTTCGACAGGGAGGGGTAACTGTGGCTACACCTTC.